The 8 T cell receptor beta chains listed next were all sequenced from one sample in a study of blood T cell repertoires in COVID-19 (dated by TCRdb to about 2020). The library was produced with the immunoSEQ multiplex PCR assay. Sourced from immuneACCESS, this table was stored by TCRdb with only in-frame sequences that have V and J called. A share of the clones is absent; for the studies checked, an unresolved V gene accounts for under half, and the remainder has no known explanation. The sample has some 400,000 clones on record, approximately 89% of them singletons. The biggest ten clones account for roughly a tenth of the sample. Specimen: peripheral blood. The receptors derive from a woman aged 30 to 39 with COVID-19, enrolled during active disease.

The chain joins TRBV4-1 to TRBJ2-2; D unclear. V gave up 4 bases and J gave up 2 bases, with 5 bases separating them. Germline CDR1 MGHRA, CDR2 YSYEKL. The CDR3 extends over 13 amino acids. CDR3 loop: CASSLINTGELFF. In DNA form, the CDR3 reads TGCGCCAGCAGCCTTATCAACACCGGGGAGCTGTTTTTT.

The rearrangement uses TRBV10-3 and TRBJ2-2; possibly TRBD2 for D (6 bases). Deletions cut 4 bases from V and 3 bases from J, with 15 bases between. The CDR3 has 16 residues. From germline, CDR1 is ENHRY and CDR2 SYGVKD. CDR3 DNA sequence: TGTGCCATCAGTGGAGGAGGAGCGGGTCACACCGGGGAGCTGTTTTTT. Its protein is CAISGGGAGHTGELFF.

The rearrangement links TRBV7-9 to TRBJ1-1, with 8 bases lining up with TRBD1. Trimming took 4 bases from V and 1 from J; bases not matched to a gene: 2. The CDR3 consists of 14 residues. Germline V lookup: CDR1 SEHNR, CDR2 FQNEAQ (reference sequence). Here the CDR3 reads CASSSGQGNTEAFF. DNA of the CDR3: TGTGCCAGCAGCTCCGGACAGGGGAACACTGAAGCTTTCTTT.

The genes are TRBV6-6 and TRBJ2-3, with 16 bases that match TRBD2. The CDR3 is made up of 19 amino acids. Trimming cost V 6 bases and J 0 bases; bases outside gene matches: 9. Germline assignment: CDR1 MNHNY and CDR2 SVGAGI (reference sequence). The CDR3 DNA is TGTGCCAGCAGCTACGGGACTAGCGGGAGGGCCGTCAGCACAGATACGCAGTATTTT. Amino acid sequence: CASSYGTSGRAVSTDTQYF.

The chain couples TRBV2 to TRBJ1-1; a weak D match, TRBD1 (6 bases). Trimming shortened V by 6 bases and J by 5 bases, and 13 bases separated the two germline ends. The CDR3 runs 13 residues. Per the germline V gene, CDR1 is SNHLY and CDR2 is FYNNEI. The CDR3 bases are TGTGCCAGCAGCCGATACAGGGAGACTGAAGCTTTCTTT. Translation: CASSRYRETEAFF. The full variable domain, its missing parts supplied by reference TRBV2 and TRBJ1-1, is EPEVTQTPSHQVTQMGQEVILRCVPISNHLYFYWYRQILGQKVEFLVSFYNNEISEKSEIFDDQFSVERPDGSNFTLKIRSTKLEDSAMYFCASSRYRETEAFFGQGTRLTVV.

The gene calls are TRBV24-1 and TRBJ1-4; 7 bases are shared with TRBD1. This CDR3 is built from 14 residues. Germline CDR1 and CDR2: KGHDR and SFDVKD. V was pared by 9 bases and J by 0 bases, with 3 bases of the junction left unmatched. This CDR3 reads CATGQVATNEKLFF. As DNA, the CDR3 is TGTGCCACCGGACAGGTTGCAACTAATGAAAAACTGTTTTTT.

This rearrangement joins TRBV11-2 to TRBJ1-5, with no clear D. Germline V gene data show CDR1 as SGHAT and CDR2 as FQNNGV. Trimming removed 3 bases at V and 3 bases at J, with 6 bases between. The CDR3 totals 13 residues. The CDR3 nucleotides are TGTGCCAGCAGCTTCCGTCCCAATCAGCCCCAGCATTTT. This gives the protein CASSFRPNQPQHF.

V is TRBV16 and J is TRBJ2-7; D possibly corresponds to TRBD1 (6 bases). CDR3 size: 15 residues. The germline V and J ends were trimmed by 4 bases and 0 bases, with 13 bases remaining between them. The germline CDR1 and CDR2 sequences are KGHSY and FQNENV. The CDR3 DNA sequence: TGTGCCAGCAGCCCCTACCGGGACAACTCCTACGAGCAGTACTTC. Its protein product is CASSPYRDNSYEQYF.